The present TCR beta chain was sequenced within a study of T cell changes during pregnancy in multiple sclerosis. Germline values: CDR1 LGHNA, CDR2 YNFKEQ. V was pared by 0 bases and J by 0 bases, with 2 bases of the junction left unmatched. The CDR3 loop spans 16 amino acids. Profiling relied on immunoSEQ multiplex PCR, and the TCRdb table lists in-frame clones only, not all of them. Of tens of thousands of clones detected, 85% appear once; the ten largest clones hold around 14%. The V call is TRBV4-2, the J call TRBJ2-1; 7 nucleotides align to TRBD2. The TCR originated in a female donor in good health, enrolled as a control in a pregnancy study. The specimen was CD8+ T cells from peripheral blood mononuclear cells, collected in the first trimester of pregnancy. The CDR3 loop reads CASSQEGGSSYNEQFF. As DNA, the CDR3 is TGTGCCAGCAGCCAAGAGGGGGGGAGCTCCTACAATGAGCAGTTCTTC.